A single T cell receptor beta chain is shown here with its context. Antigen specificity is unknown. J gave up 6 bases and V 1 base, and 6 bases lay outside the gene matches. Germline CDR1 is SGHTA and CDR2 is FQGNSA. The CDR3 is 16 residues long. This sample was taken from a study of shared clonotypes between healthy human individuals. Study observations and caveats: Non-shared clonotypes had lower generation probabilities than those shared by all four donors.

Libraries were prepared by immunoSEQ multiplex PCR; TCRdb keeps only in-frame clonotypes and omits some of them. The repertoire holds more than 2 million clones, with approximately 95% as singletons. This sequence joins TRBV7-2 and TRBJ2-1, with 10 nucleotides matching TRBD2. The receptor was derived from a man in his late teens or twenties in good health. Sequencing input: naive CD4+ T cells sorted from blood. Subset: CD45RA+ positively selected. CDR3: CASSLEELAGVNEQFF. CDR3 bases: TGTGCCAGCAGCTTAGAGGAGCTAGCGGGAGTCAATGAGCAGTTCTTC.